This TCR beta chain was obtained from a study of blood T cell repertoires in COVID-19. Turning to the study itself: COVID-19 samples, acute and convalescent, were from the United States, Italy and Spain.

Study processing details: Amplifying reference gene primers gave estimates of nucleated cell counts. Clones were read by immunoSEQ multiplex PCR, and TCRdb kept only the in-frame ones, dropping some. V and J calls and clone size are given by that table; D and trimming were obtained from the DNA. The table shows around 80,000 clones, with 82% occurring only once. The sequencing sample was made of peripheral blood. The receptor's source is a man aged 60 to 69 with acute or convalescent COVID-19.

In DNA form, the CDR3 reads TGTGCTACGGGACAGGTCTCTGGAAACACCATATATTTT. Its protein is CATGQVSGNTIYF. The chain carries TRBV30 and TRBJ1-3, with TRBD1 matching over 8 bases. The CDR3 consists of 13 residues. CDR1 and CDR2 from the germline V gene are GTSNPN and SVGIG (reference sequence).